Included here is one T cell receptor (beta chain) sequence, with context. Its antigen is still unknown. The data were obtained in a study of cytomegalovirus exposure and HLA in healthy donors. General study results and limits: One cluster of highly shared sequence variants probably arose as a sequencing artifact. Relative to equally common others, HLA-associated TCR beta chains showed greater clonal expansion in a later analysis.

V lost 2 bases, J lost 0 bases, and 1 base stayed unmatched. CDR1 and CDR2 (germline): SGDLS, YYNGEE. The CDR3 is 16 residues long. PCR amplification relied on 60 Vbeta primers (plus 13 Jbeta primers). The table came from immunoSEQ multiplex PCR; TCRdb's copy has only in-frame clones and leaves some out. The profile shows 150,000 to 200,000 clones, approximately 71% of them singletons. The source is a girl between 5 and 17 years old in good health and CMV-seronegative. The chain has TRBV9 and TRBJ2-6; 8 bases agree with TRBD1. Sequencing input: PBMCs. CDR3 residues: CASSVGTGSGANVLTF. The CDR3 bases are TGTGCCAGCAGCGTCGGGACAGGCTCTGGGGCCAACGTCCTGACTTTC.